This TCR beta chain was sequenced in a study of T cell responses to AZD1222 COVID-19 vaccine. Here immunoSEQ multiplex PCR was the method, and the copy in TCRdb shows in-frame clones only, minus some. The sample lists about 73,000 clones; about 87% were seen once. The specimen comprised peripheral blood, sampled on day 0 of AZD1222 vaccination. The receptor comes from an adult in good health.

This chain's CDR3 is CASSLGGGGNTIYF. Here the CDR3 DNA reads TGTGCCAGCAGTTTAGGGGGTGGTGGAAACACCATATATTTT. The chain joins TRBV28 to TRBJ1-3, with a possible D match to TRBD1 (5 bases). Trimming took 2 bases from V and 3 from J, leaving 8 bases between them. The V gene's germline CDR1 is MDHEN and CDR2 SYDVKM. The CDR3 is 14 residues long.